A single sample is the source of the 20 T cell receptor beta chains below, sequenced in a study of CD8+ T cells in alopecia areata. The sequencing template was cDNA reverse transcribed from extracted RNA. Sequenced by immunoSEQ multiplex PCR; TCRdb stores in-frame clones only, minus some. The sample records some 120,000 clones, roughly three fifths being singletons. This specimen consisted of CD4+ T cells sorted from blood, obtained at week 0. These receptor sequences come from a human donor with alopecia areata.

DNA for the CDR3: TGTGCCAGCTCACGGATTACAGGGGAGGTCTACGAGCAGTACTTC. It specifies CASSRITGEVYEQYF. The chain recombines TRBV18 with TRBJ2-7, with D possibly being TRBD1 (7 bases). V gave up 4 bases and J gave up 3 bases, with 16 bases separating them. This CDR3 has 15 residues. Germline CDR1 is KGHSH and CDR2 is LQKENI.

This chain links TRBV18 with TRBJ1-6, with 8 bases that match TRBD1. Per the germline V gene, CDR1 is KGHSH and CDR2 is LQKENI. The CDR3 loop spans 15 amino acids. J was trimmed by 8 bases and V by 5 bases; bases with no gene match: 8. DNA of the CDR3: TGTGCCAGCTCATACATTACAGGGGGGGATTCACCCCTCCACTTT. Amino acid sequence: CASSYITGGDSPLHF.

CDR3 protein: CASSQVWSGGADKNIQYF. The CDR3 coding sequence is TGTGCCAGCAGCCAAGTATGGAGCGGGGGGGCGGACAAAAACATTCAGTACTTC. This chain links TRBV4-2 with TRBJ2-4; 10 positions match TRBD2. CDR3 length equals 18 residues. The germline CDR1 and CDR2 sequences are LGHNA and YNFKEQ. The V segment lost 1 base and the J segment 3 bases; nucleotides outside the gene matches: 9.

Here the CDR3 DNA reads TGTGCCAGCAGCGTCGGGACAACTAATGAAAAACTGTTTTTT. As protein: CASSVGTTNEKLFF. V gene TRBV9 combines with J gene TRBJ1-4, with no clear D. The V end lost 2 bases, the J end lost 0 bases, and 5 bases lay between the germline ends. The length of the CDR3 is 14 residues. Germline CDR1 and CDR2: SGDLS and YYNGEE.

The chain employs TRBV10-3 and TRBJ2-5, with D unresolved. The CDR3 covers 12 residues. Per germline, CDR1 ENHRY and CDR2 SYGVKD. The ends were cut back, 0 bases at V and 7 bases at J, with 6 bases in the middle. The CDR3 region has the DNA TGTGCCATCAGTGAGTCCGAAGGGACCCAGTACTTC. Its translation is CAISESEGTQYF.

The J gene is TRBJ1-5, the V gene TRBV5-1; no firm D call. This CDR3 comprises 15 residues. The V gene's germline CDR1 is SGHRS and CDR2 YFSETQ. V lost 0 bases to trimming and J lost 0 bases, with 7 bases between them. The CDR3 here is CASSLGTYSNQPQHF. CDR3 coding DNA: TGCGCCAGCAGCTTGGGGACTTATAGCAATCAGCCCCAGCATTTT. Together with reference TRBV5-1 and TRBJ1-5, the CDR3 gives the full variable domain: KAGVTQTPRYLIKTRGQQVTLSCSPISGHRSVSWYQQTPGQGLQFLFEYFSETQRNKGNFPGRFSGRQFSNSRSEMNVSTLELGDSALYLCASSLGTYSNQPQHFGDGTRLSIL.

V gene TRBV7-9 combines with J gene TRBJ1-1; 7 bases map to TRBD1. Germline trimming cut 4 bases from V and 3 bases from J; bases unmatched to any gene: 2. The length of the CDR3 is 13 residues. Germline CDR1 SEHNR, CDR2 FQNEAQ (reference sequence). Here the CDR3 reads CASSYRGDTEAFF. The CDR3 coding sequence is TGTGCCAGCAGCTACAGGGGTGACACTGAAGCTTTCTTT.

In this sample, this clone turned up a few times. The V call is TRBV9, the J call TRBJ2-1, with 9 bases aligning to TRBD1. Losses at the gene ends were 0 bases for V and 6 bases for J; bases not matched to a gene: 1. Germline CDR1 is SGDLS and CDR2 is YYNGEE. The CDR3 covers 14 residues. CDR3 DNA: TGTGCCAGCAGCGTAGCGACAGGGGGCAATGAGCAGTTCTTC. Residues: CASSVATGGNEQFF.

The chain employs TRBV29-1 and TRBJ1-2, with D perhaps matching TRBD1 (5 bases). V was cut by 2 bases and J by 2 bases, with 9 bases left in between. The germline CDR1 and CDR2 sequences are SQVTM and ANQGSEA. The CDR3 is 13 residues long. CDR3 amino acids: CSVEMAGNYGYTF. CDR3 DNA: TGCAGCGTTGAAATGGCAGGGAACTATGGCTACACCTTC.

The chain has TRBV11-2 and TRBJ2-7, with D unresolved. CDR1 and CDR2 from the germline V gene are SGHAT and FQNNGV. The V end lost 4 bases, the J end lost 3 bases, and 4 bases lay between the germline ends. The length of the CDR3 is 11 residues. The CDR3 region is CASSSYYEQYF. CDR3 DNA: TGTGCCAGCAGCTCTTACTACGAGCAGTACTTC.

The gene calls are TRBV5-1 and TRBJ2-4, with 9 bases aligning to TRBD1. CDR1 and CDR2 from the germline V gene are SGHRS and YFSETQ. Trimming took 1 base from V and 7 from J; bases not matched to a gene: 6. CDR3 length equals 15 residues. This chain's CDR3 is CASSLRTDRGNIQYF. The CDR3 bases are TGCGCCAGCAGCTTGAGGACGGACAGGGGTAACATTCAGTACTTC. The full variable domain, in which reference TRBV5-1 and TRBJ2-4 provide the parts outside the CDR3, is KAGVTQTPRYLIKTRGQQVTLSCSPISGHRSVSWYQQTPGQGLQFLFEYFSETQRNKGNFPGRFSGRQFSNSRSEMNVSTLELGDSALYLCASSLRTDRGNIQYFGAGTRLSVL.

The chain has TRBV18 and TRBJ2-7; D is possibly TRBD2 (5 bases). The CDR3 consists of 15 residues. Trimming left V 0 bases short and J 0 bases short, with 9 bases between. The germline V gene encodes CDR1 KGHSH and CDR2 LQKENI. The CDR3 is CASSPPEDGSYEQYF. The DNA of the CDR3 is TGTGCCAGCTCACCACCGGAGGACGGCTCCTACGAGCAGTACTTC.

The J gene is TRBJ2-7, the V gene TRBV10-2; D unresolved. V lost 3 bases and J 4 bases, leaving 13 bases between the germline ends. The CDR3 length is 14 residues. Germline assignment: CDR1 WSHSY and CDR2 SAAADI. For the CDR3, the DNA is TGCGCCAGCAGTGAACCGGGTATGTCATACGAGCAGTACTTC. Encoded protein: CASSEPGMSYEQYF.

This chain uses TRBV7-2 with TRBJ2-2, with unresolved D. The germline V gene encodes CDR1 SGHTA and CDR2 FQGNSA. This CDR3 comprises 14 residues. V gave up 1 base and J gave up 7 bases, with 10 bases separating them. The DNA for the CDR3 is TGTGCCAGCAGCTTAGAACTCTACGGCGGGGAGCTGTTTTTT. Translation: CASSLELYGGELFF.

V gene TRBV4-1 combines with J gene TRBJ1-2; 8 bases are shared with TRBD1. CDR1 and CDR2 from the germline V gene are MGHRA and YSYEKL. J lost 6 bases, V lost 1 base, and 4 bases had no gene match. This CDR3 comprises 14 residues. CDR3 protein: CASSQVDRGHGYTF. The CDR3, as DNA: TGCGCCAGCAGCCAAGTTGACAGGGGCCATGGCTACACCTTC.

The V gene is TRBV30, the J gene TRBJ2-2, with D perhaps matching TRBD1 (5 bases). CDR1 and CDR2 from the germline V gene are GTSNPN and SVGIG (reference sequence). This CDR3 has 13 residues. Trimming took 0 bases from V and 5 from J, leaving 7 bases between them. As DNA, the CDR3 is TGTGCCTGGAGTGTTGGGGCAACCGGGGAGCTGTTTTTT. Translation: CAWSVGATGELFF. The full variable domain, rest sourced from reference TRBV30 and TRBJ2-2, is SQTIHQWPATLVQPVGSPLSLECTVEGTSNPNLYWYRQAAGRGLQLLFYSVGIGQISSEVPQNLSASRPQDRQFILSSKKLLLSDSGFYLCAWSVGATGELFFGEGSRLTVL.

V usage is TRBV15 and J usage is TRBJ2-5, with a tentative D call TRBD2 (6 bases). Germline loops: CDR1 LNHNV, CDR2 YYDKDF (reference sequence). The germline V and J ends were trimmed by 0 bases and 3 bases, with 11 bases remaining between them. This CDR3 is 15 amino acids long. CDR3: CATSRDGGDEETQYF. CDR3 sequence (DNA): TGTGCCACCAGCAGAGACGGCGGGGATGAAGAGACCCAGTACTTC.

The V gene is TRBV7-9, the J gene TRBJ2-3; D is unclear. The CDR3 length is 15 residues. Germline CDR1 and CDR2: SEHNR and FQNEAQ (reference sequence). V lost 5 bases, J lost 1 base, and 13 bases lay in between. The CDR3 is CASSVVDTGTDTQYF. The CDR3 DNA reads TGTGCCAGCAGCGTCGTAGATACAGGCACAGATACGCAGTATTTT.

The J gene is TRBJ1-6, the V gene TRBV13; the D is unclear. This CDR3 is 12 amino acids long. CDR1 and CDR2 (germline): PRHDT, FYEKMQ (reference sequence). V dropped 3 bases and J dropped 11 bases, with 8 bases sitting between them. CDR3 sequence reads: CASSLGRPPLHF. Here the CDR3 DNA reads TGTGCCAGCAGCTTGGGCCGACCACCCCTCCACTTT.

About this clone itself: A much larger clone lies one base from this, so it may be a read error. Other DNA sequences within the sample encode an identical CDR3. J is TRBJ2-5 and V is TRBV18, with D maybe TRBD1 (6 bases). The germline V and J ends were trimmed by 3 bases and 4 bases, with 6 bases remaining between them. The germline gives CDR1 KGHSH, CDR2 LQKENI. The CDR3 has 12 amino acids. Here the CDR3 reads CASSPRGETQYF. The CDR3 DNA reads as TGTGCCAGCTCACCCAGGGGAGAGACCCAGTACTTC.